This T cell receptor (beta chain) comes out of a study of T cell responses to AZD1222 COVID-19 vaccine. Points from the study as a whole: There were vaccine-associated CD4 TCRs across spike, dominant at 160-218 and 743-854. Spike-specific TCR breadth and depth went up after people got two AZD1222 doses. Seropositive at baseline were only a handful of AZD1222 recipients.

Losses at the gene ends were 4 bases for V and 5 bases for J; bases not matched to a gene: 3. The CDR3 contains 13 residues. The germline V gene encodes CDR1 SGHVS and CDR2 FQNEAQ. Produced via immunoSEQ multiplex PCR; TCRdb's table is partial and in-frame only. In the table there are roughly 140,000 clones, more than 85% of which are singletons. As to this clone: Its antigen is still unknown.

The V and J genes are TRBV7-8 and TRBJ1-1, with TRBD1 matching over 8 bases. The material sequenced was peripheral blood, taken after recovery from COVID-19. This receptor was taken from an adult who had recovered from COVID-19. CDR3 coding DNA: TGTGCCAGCAGCTACCGGACAGGGACTGAAGCTTTCTTT. Its translation: CASSYRTGTEAFF. Variable domain in full (rest from reference TRBV7-8 and TRBJ1-1): GAGVSQSPRYKVAKRGQDVALRCDPISGHVSLFWYQQALGQGPEFLTYFQNEAQLDKSGLPSDRFFAERPEGSVSTLKIQRTQQEDSAVYLCASSYRTGTEAFFGQGTRLTVV.